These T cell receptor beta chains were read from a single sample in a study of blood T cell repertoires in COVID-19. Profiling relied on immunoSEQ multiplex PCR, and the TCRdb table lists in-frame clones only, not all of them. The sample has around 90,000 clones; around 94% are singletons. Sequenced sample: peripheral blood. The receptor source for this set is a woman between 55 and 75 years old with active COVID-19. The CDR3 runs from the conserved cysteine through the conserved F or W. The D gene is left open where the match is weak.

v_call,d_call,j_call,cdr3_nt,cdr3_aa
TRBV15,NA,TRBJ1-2,TGTGCCACCAGCAGACAGCTCGGACAAGATGGCTACACCTTC,CATSRQLGQDGYTF
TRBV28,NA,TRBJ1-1,TGTGCCAGCACCGCAGTCATGAACACTGAAGCTTTCTTT,CASTAVMNTEAFF
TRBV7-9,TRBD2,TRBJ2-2,TGTGCCAGCAGCTTAGTTGCGGGAGGTGCCGGGGAGCTGTTTTTT,CASSLVAGGAGELFF
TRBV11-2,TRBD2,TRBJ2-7,TGTGCCAGCAGCCGAGCGGGGGCGAGGAACGAGCAGTACTTC,CASSRAGARNEQYF
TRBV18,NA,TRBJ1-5,TGTGCCAGCTCACTTGGCAGGGCAAACCAGCCCCAGCATTTT,CASSLGRANQPQHF
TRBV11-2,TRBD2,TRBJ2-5,TGTGCCAGCAGCGAACTAGCGGGGGGACGAGAGACCCAGTACTTC,CASSELAGGRETQYF
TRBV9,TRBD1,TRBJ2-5,TGTGCCAGCAGCCTCAGGGGGCAGGGCGAGACCCAGTACTTC,CASSLRGQGETQYF
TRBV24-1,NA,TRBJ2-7,TGTGCCACCAGCTCTCCCCAGGACAGACCTTACGAGCAGTACTTC,CATSSPQDRPYEQYF
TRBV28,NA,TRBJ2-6,TGTGCCAGCTCCTCAAGGCGGTCTGGGGCCAACGTCCTGACTTTC,CASSSRRSGANVLTF
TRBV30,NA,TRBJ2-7,TGTGCCTGGAGTGTAGAGGGCGAGCAGTACTTC,CAWSVEGEQYF